Listed below are T cell receptor beta chains from one sample, sequenced in a study of blood T cells in healthy people across ages. TCRdb analysed the 5' RACE reads with MiXCR anew, one entry per CDR3 protein. The sample carries around 1,800,000 distinct CDR3 sequences, 30% to 40% recorded once. Sequenced sample: blood. Source of these receptors: a human donor in good health. CDR3s include the opening cysteine and the closing phenylalanine or tryptophan. D genes are given only for firm matches. Rows give clone size only sometimes, using once, few, many, or a class for an expanded clone.

D gene	clone size	CDR3 length	V gene	J gene	CDR3 DNA	CDR3 protein
.	once	14	TRBV12-3/TRBV12-4	TRBJ1-2	TGTGCCAGCAGTTTCCGGGAGACTAACTATGGCTACACCTTC	CASSFRETNYGYTF
TRBD1	.	14	TRBV29-1	TRBJ2-1	TGCAGCGCCCGGACAGGGAGGATAAGGAATGAACAGTTCTTC	CSARTGRIRNEQFF
.	.	14	TRBV25-1	TRBJ1-2	TGTGCCAGCACCAACTTCAGGCAGCGATATGGCTACACCTTC	CASTNFRQRYGYTF
TRBD1	few	14	TRBV7-2	TRBJ1-2	TGTGCCAGCAGGATTGACAGGGTTGGCTATGGCTACACCTTC	CASRIDRVGYGYTF
.	few	14	TRBV2	TRBJ1-1	TGTGCCAGCAAACCCACAGCCATGAACACTGAAGCTTTCTTT	CASKPTAMNTEAFF
TRBD1	once	13	TRBV10-3	TRBJ2-3	TGTGCCATCAGGGACAGGGAGACAGATACGCAGTATTTT	CAIRDRETDTQYF
.	few	15	TRBV5-1	TRBJ2-1	TGCGCCAGCAACTTGTCACGGGAGATCAACAATGAGCAGTTCTTC	CASNLSREINNEQFF
.	.	11	TRBV7-2	TRBJ1-2	TGTGCCAGCAGCTTATGGGGGGCCTACACCTTC	CASSLWGAYTF
.	few	15	TRBV5-1	TRBJ2-3	TGCGCCAGCAGCTTGGTGGTGGGGAGCACAGATACGCAGTATTTT	CASSLVVGSTDTQYF
TRBD1	.	13	TRBV10-3	TRBJ1-6	TGTGCCATCAGTGCAGGGGGAAATTCACCCCTCCACTTT	CAISAGGNSPLHF
.	.	15	TRBV7-2	TRBJ1-6	TGTGCCAGCAGCTTAGAACCAGGGGTGGCTTCACCCCTCCACTTT	CASSLEPGVASPLHF
TRBD2	.	17	TRBV4-3	TRBJ2-5	TGCGCCAGCAGCCCCGATCGAACTAGCGGGGGCTCCGGGACCCAGTACTTC	CASSPDRTSGGSGTQYF
.	.	13	TRBV10-3	TRBJ2-7	TGTGCCATCATGTCAGATAACTCCTACGAGCAGTACTTC	CAIMSDNSYEQYF
.	.	14	TRBV5-1	TRBJ2-4	TGCGCCAGCAGCTTGAGGGACGTGTGGGACATTCAGTACTTC	CASSLRDVWDIQYF
TRBD2	.	16	TRBV27	TRBJ2-1	TGTGCCAGCAGTTTACTTGGGACTAGCGGGGGGGCAGGGCAGTTCTTC	CASSLLGTSGGAGQFF
.	few	19	TRBV5-1	TRBJ1-2	TGCGCCAGCAGCTTGGGGGGTTTGACAGGCAGATTGGGGAACTATGGCTACACCTTC	CASSLGGLTGRLGNYGYTF
.	few	15	TRBV5-1	TRBJ2-4	TGCGCCAGCAGCTTGGCGTGTCCCCCTGATTGCATTCAGTACTTC	CASSLACPPDCIQYF
.	few	13	TRBV20-1	TRBJ2-7	TGCAGTGCCCTAAAGGGGGTGAACTACGAGCAGTACTTC	CSALKGVNYEQYF
.	.	14	TRBV7-9	TRBJ1-1	TGTGCCAGCAGCCCCGACTCGGGGATCACTGAAGCTTTCTTT	CASSPDSGITEAFF
TRBD2	few	16	TRBV3-1	TRBJ2-3	TGTGCCAGCAGCCAAGTTGTCGGGGGGGGCACAGATACGCAGTATTTT	CASSQVVGGGTDTQYF
TRBD2	once	16	TRBV20-1	TRBJ2-4	TGCAGTAGGACTAGCGGGGGGGCTTTTGCCAAAAACATTCAGTACTTC	CSRTSGGAFAKNIQYF
.	.	16	TRBV4-2	TRBJ1-5	TGTGCCAGCAGCCAAGACGGACAGATGGGGAATCAGCCCCAGCATTTT	CASSQDGQMGNQPQHF
.	.	13	TRBV20-1	TRBJ1-1	TGCAGTGCCCTTAAGGGCCCCGACACTGAAGCTTTCTTT	CSALKGPDTEAFF
TRBD2	.	13	TRBV20-1	TRBJ2-7	TGCAGTGCCGGGGGGGGAGGAGTGCACGAGCAGTACTTC	CSAGGGGVHEQYF
TRBD2	few	16	TRBV7-8	TRBJ2-3	TGTGCCAGCAGCCTAATAACGGGGGGGCGAACAGATACGCAGTATTTT	CASSLITGGRTDTQYF
TRBD1	few	15	TRBV10-3	TRBJ2-1	TGTGCCATCAGTGCGGGACAGGGGACGTACAATGAGCAGTTCTTC	CAISAGQGTYNEQFF
TRBD2	few	15	TRBV24-1	TRBJ2-7	TGTGCCACCAGTGATCCTAGCGGGGGGGTCTACGAGCAGTACTTC	CATSDPSGGVYEQYF
.	few	12	TRBV4-2	TRBJ2-7	TGTGCCAGCAGTCCTACGACCTCCGAGCAGTACTTC	CASSPTTSEQYF